This entry lists 14 T cell receptor beta chains sequenced from one sample in a study of blood T cells in healthy people across ages (dated by TCRdb to between 2015 and 2016). Libraries came from 5' RACE. Sequenced using an Illumina HiSeq 2500. A second PCR of roughly 7 to 12 cycles was performed with a sample-barcoded 5' primer and a J-beta primer mix. TCRdb ran its own pipeline on the public reads, namely fastp trimming at Q25 and MiXCR clone calling, and kept in-frame beta chains. Each CDR3 protein gets just one entry, which takes the most common genes and DNA from the rows behind it. The sample profile shows some 730,000 distinct CDR3 sequences; about a fifth of them were found once. The ten largest clonotypes hold about 20% of the sample. Input material: blood. The receptors derive from a man in his 70s in good health.

This rearrangement joins TRBV7-9 to TRBJ2-6; maybe TRBD2 (5 bases). This CDR3 region has 17 residues. Deletions cut 5 bases from V and 0 bases from J, with 14 bases between. Germline assignment: CDR1 SEHNR and CDR2 FQNEAQ (reference sequence). CDR3 nucleotide sequence: TGTGCCAGCAGCACACCTGGAGGTCTCTCTGGGGCCAACGTCCTGACTTTC. Its protein product is CASSTPGGLSGANVLTF.

The chain uses TRBV2 and TRBJ1-1; a possible D gene is TRBD1 (5 bases). There are 15 residues in the CDR3. Germline V gene sequence: CDR1 SNHLY, CDR2 FYNNEI. V lost 7 bases and J 1 base, leaving 16 bases between the germline ends. CDR3 region: CASKRQGTRNTEAFF. In DNA form, the CDR3 reads TGTGCCAGCAAGCGCCAAGGGACCCGGAACACTGAAGCTTTCTTT. The variable domain in full, with the rest retrieved from reference TRBV2 and TRBJ1-1, is EPEVTQTPSHQVTQMGQEVILRCVPISNHLYFYWYRQILGQKVEFLVSFYNNEISEKSEIFDDQFSVERPDGSNFTLKIRSTKLEDSAMYFCASKRQGTRNTEAFFGQGTRLTVV.

This clonotype was found a few times. This sequence joins TRBV14 and TRBJ2-2, with no clear D. V shed 1 base and J shed 8 bases, with 14 bases lying between them. In germline, CDR1 is SGHDN, CDR2 FVKESK. This CDR3 has 15 residues. CDR3 region: CASSQGRHKAGELFF. DNA for the CDR3: TGTGCCAGCAGCCAAGGGCGCCACAAAGCTGGGGAGCTGTTTTTT.

The chain uses TRBV7-3 and TRBJ1-1; D is possibly TRBD1 (5 bases). The germline V gene has CDR1 SGHTA and CDR2 FQGTGA. V dropped 1 base and J dropped 5 bases, with 17 bases sitting between them. The CDR3 has 16 amino acids. The CDR3 loop is CASSLSPKAGKTEAFF. The CDR3 region has the DNA TGTGCCAGCAGCTTAAGCCCGAAAGCAGGGAAGACTGAAGCTTTCTTT. Full variable domain (outside the CDR3, taken from reference TRBV7-3 and TRBJ1-1): GAGVSQTPSNKVTEKGKYVELRCDPISGHTALYWYRQSLGQGPEFLIYFQGTGAADDSGLPNDRFFAVRPEGSVSTLKIQRTERGDSAVYLCASSLSPKAGKTEAFFGQGTRLTVV.

This clonotype was counted only a few times. The rearrangement joins TRBV7-3 to TRBJ2-3; D gene uncertain. The CDR3 extends over 15 amino acids. Trimming removed 5 bases at V and 0 bases at J, with 12 bases between. The V gene's germline CDR1 is SGHTA and CDR2 FQGTGA. CDR3 in amino acids: CASSPSSGSTDTQYF. CDR3 sequence (DNA): TGTGCCAGCAGCCCCTCTAGTGGTAGCACAGATACGCAGTATTTT.

The sample holds a few counts of this clonotype. CDR3 DNA sequence: TGTGCCAGCAGCCGGGACAGGGTCCTATCTAACTATGGCTACACCTTC. Translation: CASSRDRVLSNYGYTF. The J gene is TRBJ1-2, the V gene TRBV2; 9 nucleotides agree with TRBD1. The CDR3 consists of 16 residues. The V and J ends lost 6 bases and 0 bases, in that order; junction bases with no gene match: 8. CDR1 is SNHLY, CDR2 FYNNEI, per germline.

This clonotype was seen only a few times. This chain links TRBV14 with TRBJ1-4, with 7 positions matching TRBD1. The V and J ends lost 5 bases and 4 bases, in that order; junction bases with no gene match: 4. CDR1 and CDR2 from the germline V gene are SGHDN and FVKESK. This CDR3 contains 14 residues. CDR3: CASSNGTVNEKLFF. CDR3 nucleotide sequence: TGTGCCAGCAGCAACGGGACAGTTAATGAAAAACTGTTTTTT.

The CDR3 region is CASSLDGGASTEAFF. CDR3 nucleotides: TGCGCCAGCAGCTTGGACGGGGGCGCGAGCACTGAAGCTTTCTTT. The V and J genes are TRBV5-1 and TRBJ1-1; TRBD1 is a possible D gene (6 bases). Germline-derived CDR1 and CDR2 are SGHRS and YFSETQ. The CDR3 length is 15 residues. Trimming cost V 0 bases and J 4 bases, with 13 bases left between them.

At least ten counts were recorded for this clonotype. The chain has TRBV29-1 and TRBJ2-5; 10 bases match TRBD1. The closer fit of TRBJ2-7 to the DNA end suggests the J call may be wrong. Per germline, CDR1 SQVTM and CDR2 ANQGSEA. The CDR3 is 14 amino acids. The CDR3 coding sequence is TGCAGCGCAGTGATGGGACAGGGGTCCATCGAGCAGTACTTC. Translating it yields CSAVMGQGSIEQYF.

This clonotype was seen more than once but under ten times. The J gene is TRBJ2-2, the V gene TRBV20-1, with TRBD2 matching 7 bases. J gave up 4 bases and V 0 bases, and 8 bases lay outside the gene matches. CDR1 is DFQATT, CDR2 SNEGSKA, per germline (reference sequence). The CDR3 extends over 16 amino acids. In DNA form, the CDR3 reads TGCAGTGCTAGAGAAGGTGGAGGGAGGGGCACCGGGGAGCTGTTTTTT. This encodes CSAREGGGRGTGELFF.

The chain links TRBV14 to TRBJ2-3, with D possibly being TRBD2 (5 bases). V was shortened by 3 bases and J by 2 bases, with 12 bases between the two germline ends. Per germline, CDR1 SGHDN and CDR2 FVKESK. This CDR3 contains 15 residues. CDR3: CASSQMAGYTDTQYF. Here the CDR3 DNA reads TGTGCCAGCAGCCAGATGGCGGGTTACACAGATACGCAGTATTTT.

This clonotype was counted only a few times. V gene TRBV12-3 or TRBV12-4 combines with J gene TRBJ1-1; D not certain. There are 16 residues in the CDR3. V shed 3 bases and J shed 1 base, with 15 bases lying between them. The CDR3, as DNA: TGTGCCAGCAGTTTGGCCCTCCCGAGGCCGAACACTGAAGCTTTCTTT. Amino acid sequence: CASSLALPRPNTEAFF.

The rearrangement joins TRBV6-5 to TRBJ2-1; TRBD2 aligns across 9 bases. The CDR3 sequence is 14 residues long. The germline V gene has CDR1 MNHEY and CDR2 SVGAGI. Germline trimming cut 7 bases from V and 3 bases from J; bases unmatched to any gene: 4. The CDR3 DNA follows: TGTGCCAGCACTCGAGCGGGAGGCTACAATGAGCAGTTCTTC. Its protein is CASTRAGGYNEQFF.

Worth noting for this clonotype: The germline gene is not matched at one end of the junction; a read error may be the cause. This chain joins TRBV5-1 and TRBJ2-3, with a weak D call TRBD2 (5 bases). The CDR3 extends over 18 amino acids. Germline lookup yields CDR1 SGHRS and CDR2 YFSETQ. The chain's CDR3 is CASILVGSGSLVTDTQYF. The DNA for the CDR3 is TGCGCCAGCATCTTGGTTGGGAGTGGGAGTTTAGTCACAGATACGCAGTATTTT. Full variable domain (outside the CDR3, taken from reference TRBV5-1 and TRBJ2-3): KAGVTQTPRYLIKTRGQQVTLSCSPISGHRSVSWYQQTPGQGLQFLFEYFSETQRNKGNFPGRFSGRQFSNSRSEMNVSTLELGDSALYLCASILVGSGSLVTDTQYFGPGTRLTVL.